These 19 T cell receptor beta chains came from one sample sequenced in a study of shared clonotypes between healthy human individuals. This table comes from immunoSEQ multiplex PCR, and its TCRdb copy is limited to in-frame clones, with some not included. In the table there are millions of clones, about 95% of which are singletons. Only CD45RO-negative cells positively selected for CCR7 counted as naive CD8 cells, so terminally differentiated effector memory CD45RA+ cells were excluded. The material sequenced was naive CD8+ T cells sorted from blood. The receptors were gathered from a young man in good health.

CDR3 protein: CASSKTGTSFSYEQYF. The CDR3 bases are TGTGCCAGCAGCAAAACCGGGACTAGCTTTTCCTACGAGCAGTACTTC. The chain couples TRBV9 to TRBJ2-7; 9 nucleotides agree with TRBD2. The CDR3 covers 16 residues. Germline values: CDR1 SGDLS, CDR2 YYNGEE. J was trimmed by 1 base and V by 4 bases; bases with no gene match: 9.

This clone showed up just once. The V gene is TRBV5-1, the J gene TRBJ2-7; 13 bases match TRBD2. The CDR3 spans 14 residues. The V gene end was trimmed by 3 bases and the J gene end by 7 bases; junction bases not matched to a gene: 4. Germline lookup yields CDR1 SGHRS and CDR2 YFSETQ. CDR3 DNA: TGCGCCAGCAGCTGGACTAGCGGGGGCCTGGAGCAGTACTTC. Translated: CASSWTSGGLEQYF. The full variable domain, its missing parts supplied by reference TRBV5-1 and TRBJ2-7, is KAGVTQTPRYLIKTRGQQVTLSCSPISGHRSVSWYQQTPGQGLQFLFEYFSETQRNKGNFPGRFSGRQFSNSRSEMNVSTLELGDSALYLCASSWTSGGLEQYFGPGTRLTVT.

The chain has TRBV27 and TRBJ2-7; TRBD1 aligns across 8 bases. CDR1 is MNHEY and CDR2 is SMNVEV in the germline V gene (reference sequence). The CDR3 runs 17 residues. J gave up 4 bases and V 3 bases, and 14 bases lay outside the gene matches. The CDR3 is CASSLAAGSGGWYEQYF. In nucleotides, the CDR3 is TGTGCCAGCAGTTTGGCGGCTGGTTCAGGGGGCTGGTACGAGCAGTACTTC.

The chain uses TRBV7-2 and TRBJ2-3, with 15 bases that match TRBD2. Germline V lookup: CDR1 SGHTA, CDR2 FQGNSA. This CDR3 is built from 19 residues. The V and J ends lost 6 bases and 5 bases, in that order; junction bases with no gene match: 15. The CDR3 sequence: CASSPAGGLAGGPVDTQYF. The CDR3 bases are TGTGCCAGCAGTCCCGCCGGCGGACTAGCGGGAGGGCCTGTAGATACGCAGTATTTT.

CDR3 amino acids: CASRRSGTLLYEQYF. DNA of the CDR3: TGTGCCAGCAGACGGTCCGGGACACTTCTCTACGAGCAGTACTTC. The gene calls are TRBV14 and TRBJ2-7; tentatively, D is TRBD1 (6 bases). V gave up 6 bases and J gave up 3 bases, with 18 bases separating them. CDR1 is SGHDN, CDR2 FVKESK, per germline. The CDR3 runs to 15 residues.

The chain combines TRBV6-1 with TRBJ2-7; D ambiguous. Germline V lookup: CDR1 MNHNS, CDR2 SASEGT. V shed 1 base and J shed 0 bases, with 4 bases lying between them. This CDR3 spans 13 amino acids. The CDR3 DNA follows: TGTGCCAGCAGTGAAGTAAGCTCCTACGAGCAGTACTTC. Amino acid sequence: CASSEVSSYEQYF.

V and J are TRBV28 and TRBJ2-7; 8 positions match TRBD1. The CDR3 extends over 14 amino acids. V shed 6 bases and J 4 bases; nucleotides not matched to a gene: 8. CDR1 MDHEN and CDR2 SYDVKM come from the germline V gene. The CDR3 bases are TGTGCCAGCAGCTGGACAGGGACGGTGTACGAGCAGTACTTC. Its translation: CASSWTGTVYEQYF.

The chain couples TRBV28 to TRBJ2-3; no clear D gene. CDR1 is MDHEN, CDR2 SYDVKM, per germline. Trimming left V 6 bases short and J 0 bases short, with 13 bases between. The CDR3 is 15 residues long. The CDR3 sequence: CASSPLYHSTDTQYF. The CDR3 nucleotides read TGTGCCAGCAGCCCCCTCTACCATAGCACAGATACGCAGTATTTT. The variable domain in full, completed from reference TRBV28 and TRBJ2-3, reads DVKVTQSSRYLVKRTGEKVFLECVQDMDHENMFWYRQDPGLGLRLIYFSYDVKMKEKGDIPEGYSVSREKKERFSLILESASTNQTSMYLCASSPLYHSTDTQYFGPGTRLTVL.

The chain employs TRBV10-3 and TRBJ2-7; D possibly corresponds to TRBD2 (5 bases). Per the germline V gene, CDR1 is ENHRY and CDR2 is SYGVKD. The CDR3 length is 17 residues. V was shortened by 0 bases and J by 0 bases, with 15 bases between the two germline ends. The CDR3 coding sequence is TGTGCCATCAGTGAGTCAGGAGGTTCCGCGAGCTCCTACGAGCAGTACTTC. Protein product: CAISESGGSASSYEQYF.

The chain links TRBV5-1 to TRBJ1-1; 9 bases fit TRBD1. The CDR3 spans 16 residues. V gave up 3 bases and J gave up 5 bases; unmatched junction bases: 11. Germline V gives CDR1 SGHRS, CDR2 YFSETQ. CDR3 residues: CASSSGTGPRGTEAFF. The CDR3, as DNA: TGCGCCAGCAGCTCCGGGACAGGGCCGAGGGGAACTGAAGCTTTCTTT.

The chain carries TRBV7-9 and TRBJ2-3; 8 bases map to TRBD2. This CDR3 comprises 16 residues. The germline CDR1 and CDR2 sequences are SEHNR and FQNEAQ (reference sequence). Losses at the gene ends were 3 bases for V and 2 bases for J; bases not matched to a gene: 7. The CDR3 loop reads CASSFLSGGDTDTQYF. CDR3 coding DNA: TGTGCCAGCAGCTTTTTGTCCGGGGGGGACACAGATACGCAGTATTTT. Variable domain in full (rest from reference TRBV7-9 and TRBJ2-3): DTGVSQNPRHKITKRGQNVTFRCDPISEHNRLYWYRQTLGQGPEFLTYFQNEAQLEKSRLLSDRFSAERPKGSFSTLEIQRTEQGDSAMYLCASSFLSGGDTDTQYFGPGTRLTVL.

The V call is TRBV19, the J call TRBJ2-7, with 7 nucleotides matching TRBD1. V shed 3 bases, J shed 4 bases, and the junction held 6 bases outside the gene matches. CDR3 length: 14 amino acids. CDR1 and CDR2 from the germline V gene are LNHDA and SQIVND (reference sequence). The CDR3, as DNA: TGTGCCAGTAGTATCCTCGGACAGGAATACGAGCAGTACTTC. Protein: CASSILGQEYEQYF.

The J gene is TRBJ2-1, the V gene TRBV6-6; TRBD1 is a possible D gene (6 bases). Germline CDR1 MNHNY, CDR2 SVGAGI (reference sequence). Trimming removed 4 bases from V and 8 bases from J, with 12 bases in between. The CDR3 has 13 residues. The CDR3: CASSLTGPDEQFF. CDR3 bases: TGTGCCAGCAGTTTGACAGGCCCTGATGAGCAGTTCTTC.

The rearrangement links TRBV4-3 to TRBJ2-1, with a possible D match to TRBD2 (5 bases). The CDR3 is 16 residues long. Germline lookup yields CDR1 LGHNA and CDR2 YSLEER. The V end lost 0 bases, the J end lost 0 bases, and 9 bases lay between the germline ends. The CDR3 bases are TGCGCCAGCAGCCAAGAAGATAGCGACTCCTACAATGAGCAGTTCTTC. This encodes CASSQEDSDSYNEQFF.

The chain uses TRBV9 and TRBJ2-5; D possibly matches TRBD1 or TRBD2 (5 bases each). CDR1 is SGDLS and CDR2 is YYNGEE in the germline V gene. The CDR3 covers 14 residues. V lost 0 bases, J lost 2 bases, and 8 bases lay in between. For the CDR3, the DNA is TGTGCCAGCAGCGTAGTGGGGGAACAAGAGACCCAGTACTTC. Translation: CASSVVGEQETQYF. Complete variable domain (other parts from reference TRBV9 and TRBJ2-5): DSGVTQTPKHLITATGQRVTLRCSPRSGDLSVYWYQQSLDQGLQFLIQYYNGEERAKGNILERFSAQQFPDLHSELNLSSLELGDSALYFCASSVVGEQETQYFGPGTRLLVL.

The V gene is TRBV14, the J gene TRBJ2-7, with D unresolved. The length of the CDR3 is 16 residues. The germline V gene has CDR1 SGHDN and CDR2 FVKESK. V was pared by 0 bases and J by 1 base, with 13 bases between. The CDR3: CASSQEGASWSYEQYF. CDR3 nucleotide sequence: TGTGCCAGCAGCCAAGAAGGCGCTAGTTGGTCCTACGAGCAGTACTTC.

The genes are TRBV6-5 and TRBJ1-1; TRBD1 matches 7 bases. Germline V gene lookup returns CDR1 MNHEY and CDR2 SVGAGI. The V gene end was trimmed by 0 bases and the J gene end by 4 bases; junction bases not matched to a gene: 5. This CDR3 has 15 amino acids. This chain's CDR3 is CASSYSIQGGTEAFF. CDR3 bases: TGTGCCAGCAGTTACTCGATTCAGGGGGGCACTGAAGCTTTCTTT.

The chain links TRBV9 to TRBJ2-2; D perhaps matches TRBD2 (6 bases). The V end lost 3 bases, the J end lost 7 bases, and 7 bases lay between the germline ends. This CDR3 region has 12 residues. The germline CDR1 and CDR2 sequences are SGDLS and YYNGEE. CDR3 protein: CASSGAGGELFF. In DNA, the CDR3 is TGTGCCAGCAGCGGAGCGGGCGGGGAGCTGTTTTTT.

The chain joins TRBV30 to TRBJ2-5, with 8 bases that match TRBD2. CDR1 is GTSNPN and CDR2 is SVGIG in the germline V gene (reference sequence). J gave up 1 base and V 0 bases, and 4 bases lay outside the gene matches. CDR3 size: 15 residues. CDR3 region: CAWSVSGSLQETQYF. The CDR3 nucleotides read TGTGCCTGGAGTGTAAGCGGGAGCCTCCAAGAGACCCAGTACTTC.